This entry concerns a single T cell receptor (beta chain). The sample comes from a study of blood T cell repertoires in COVID-19. Whole-study context: The United States, Italy and Spain provided the acute and convalescent COVID-19 samples. PBMCs, B-cell-depleted T cells, or T cells provided the cDNA or gDNA that made up the material.

The germline V gene encodes CDR1 LNHDA and CDR2 SQIVND (reference sequence). Trimming took 3 bases from V and 3 from J; bases not matched to a gene: 4. There are 14 residues in the CDR3. The table came from immunoSEQ multiplex PCR; TCRdb's copy has only in-frame clones and leaves some out. The table records about 300,000 clones, approximately 90% of them present only once. V gene TRBV19 combines with J gene TRBJ2-7, with TRBD1 identical over 8 bases. The sequenced sample consisted of PBMCs or T cells enriched from blood (not recorded which). The sequence was obtained from a woman aged 18-35 years who had recovered from COVID-19. The CDR3 DNA sequence: TGTGCCAGTAGTATCTACAGGGGGAGCTACGAGCAGTACTTC. As protein: CASSIYRGSYEQYF.